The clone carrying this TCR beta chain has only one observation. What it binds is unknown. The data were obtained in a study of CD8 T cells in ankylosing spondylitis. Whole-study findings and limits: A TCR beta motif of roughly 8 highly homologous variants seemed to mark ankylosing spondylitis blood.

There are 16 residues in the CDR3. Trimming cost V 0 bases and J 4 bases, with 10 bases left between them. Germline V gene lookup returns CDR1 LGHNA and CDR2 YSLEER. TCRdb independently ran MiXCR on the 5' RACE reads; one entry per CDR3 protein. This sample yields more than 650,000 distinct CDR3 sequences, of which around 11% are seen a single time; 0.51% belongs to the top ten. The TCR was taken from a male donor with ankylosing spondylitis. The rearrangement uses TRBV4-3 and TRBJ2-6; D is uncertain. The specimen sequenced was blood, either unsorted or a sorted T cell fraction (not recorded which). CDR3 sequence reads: CASSQDWHAGANVLTF. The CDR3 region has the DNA TGCGCCAGCAGCCAAGATTGGCACGCCGGGGCCAACGTCCTGACTTTC.